The rows below give T cell receptor beta chains drawn from one sample of a study of blood T cell repertoires in COVID-19. Produced via immunoSEQ multiplex PCR; TCRdb's table is partial and in-frame only. The sample shows over 80,000 clones, around 80% of them seen only once. Sequencing input: peripheral blood. The source of these receptors is a woman aged 55-75 years with acute or convalescent COVID-19. Each CDR3 is given with its conserved first and last residue. A D gene is named only where the DNA matches it firmly. Expanded clones are given a class, and other clones once, few, many or no size at all.

CDR3nt: TGCAGTGCGGACAGGGGGTATGGCTACACCTTC
CDR3aa: CSADRGYGYTF
d_gene: TRBD1
abundance: -
v_gene: TRBV29-1
j_gene: TRBJ1-2

CDR3nt: TGTGCCAGCAGCCCCGCCATGGACAGTTTTTATGGCTACACCTTC
CDR3aa: CASSPAMDSFYGYTF
d_gene: -
abundance: few
v_gene: TRBV6-2/TRBV6-3
j_gene: TRBJ1-2

CDR3nt: TGTGCCAGCACCGTAACGGGACAGGGATTCTATGGCTACACCTTC
CDR3aa: CASTVTGQGFYGYTF
d_gene: TRBD1
abundance: -
v_gene: TRBV7-2
j_gene: TRBJ1-2

CDR3nt: TGTGCCAGTAGTCCCAGCGGGGCGGATGAGCAGTTCTTC
CDR3aa: CASSPSGADEQFF
d_gene: TRBD2
abundance: -
v_gene: TRBV19
j_gene: TRBJ2-1

CDR3nt: TGTGCCAGCAGTTACCTACAGGGGATGGGGAACACTGAAGCTTTCTTT
CDR3aa: CASSYLQGMGNTEAFF
d_gene: TRBD1
abundance: once
v_gene: TRBV6-5
j_gene: TRBJ1-1

CDR3nt: TGTGCCAGCAGTCGGACAGGCGACTCTGGAAACACCATATATTTT
CDR3aa: CASSRTGDSGNTIYF
d_gene: TRBD1
abundance: -
v_gene: TRBV2
j_gene: TRBJ1-3

CDR3nt: TGTGCCAGCAGACCCCTGGCAGGCACTGAAGCTTTCTTT
CDR3aa: CASRPLAGTEAFF
d_gene: -
abundance: -
v_gene: TRBV7-9
j_gene: TRBJ1-1

CDR3nt: TGTGCCAGCAGTGGGTCCCACGGGGGCATTCAGTACTTC
CDR3aa: CASSGSHGGIQYF
d_gene: -
abundance: -
v_gene: TRBV3-1/TRBV3-2
j_gene: TRBJ2-4

CDR3nt: TGTGCCAGCAGCTTAGAGAGCACTGGTTATAGGGGCCGTCGAAACACCATATATTTT
CDR3aa: CASSLESTGYRGRRNTIYF
d_gene: -
abundance: -
v_gene: TRBV7-2
j_gene: TRBJ1-3

CDR3nt: TGTGCCAGCAGCTTGGGGACAGGGGGTTATGGCTACACCTTC
CDR3aa: CASSLGTGGYGYTF
d_gene: TRBD1
abundance: -
v_gene: TRBV7-8
j_gene: TRBJ1-2

CDR3nt: TGTGCCAGCAGCGTAGCTGGAGGGGTGCCCATGAACACTGAAGCTTTCTTT
CDR3aa: CASSVAGGVPMNTEAFF
d_gene: -
abundance: -
v_gene: TRBV9
j_gene: TRBJ1-1

CDR3nt: TGTGCCAGCAGTACCTCGCTCACTAGTATCCCCTACAATGAGCAGTTCTTC
CDR3aa: CASSTSLTSIPYNEQFF
d_gene: -
abundance: few
v_gene: TRBV27
j_gene: TRBJ2-1

CDR3nt: TGTGCCAGCACTCCAGGGCAAGAGACCCAGTACTTC
CDR3aa: CASTPGQETQYF
d_gene: -
abundance: -
v_gene: TRBV28
j_gene: TRBJ2-5

CDR3nt: TGTGCCAGCAGCTCTTCAGGGGGGCGGTATGGCTACACCTTC
CDR3aa: CASSSSGGRYGYTF
d_gene: TRBD1
abundance: -
v_gene: TRBV9
j_gene: TRBJ1-2

CDR3nt: TGTGCCTGGAGTGTAGATCTGGTGGCCTCTGAAGCTTTCTTT
CDR3aa: CAWSVDLVASEAFF
d_gene: -
abundance: -
v_gene: TRBV30
j_gene: TRBJ1-1

CDR3nt: TGCGCCAGCAGTCAAGTAACCCCTATTTGTAATCAGCCCCAGCATTTT
CDR3aa: CASSQVTPICNQPQHF
d_gene: -
abundance: -
v_gene: TRBV23-1
j_gene: TRBJ1-5

CDR3nt: TGTGCCAGCAGCTTGGCCCCAGGGGCTGAAGCTTTCTTT
CDR3aa: CASSLAPGAEAFF
d_gene: -
abundance: -
v_gene: TRBV5-6
j_gene: TRBJ1-1

CDR3nt: TGTGCCTGGAGTGCAGTCGGCGGTCAGCCCCAGCATTTT
CDR3aa: CAWSAVGGQPQHF
d_gene: -
abundance: -
v_gene: TRBV30
j_gene: TRBJ1-5

CDR3nt: TGTGCCAGCAGCCAGGCCGGGACAGGGGCCGAAAAACTGTTTTTT
CDR3aa: CASSQAGTGAEKLFF
d_gene: TRBD1
abundance: -
v_gene: TRBV14
j_gene: TRBJ1-4

CDR3nt: TGTGCCAGCAGCGCCCCCGACAGGGGGGGGTATGGCTACACCTTC
CDR3aa: CASSAPDRGGYGYTF
d_gene: TRBD1
abundance: once
v_gene: TRBV9
j_gene: TRBJ1-2

CDR3nt: TGTGCCAGCAGCACGGGACAGGGGTATGGCTACACCTTC
CDR3aa: CASSTGQGYGYTF
d_gene: TRBD1
abundance: -
v_gene: TRBV7-9
j_gene: TRBJ1-2

CDR3nt: TGTGCCAGCAGCTTGCCGACAGGATGGAACGAGCAGTACTTC
CDR3aa: CASSLPTGWNEQYF
d_gene: -
abundance: many
v_gene: TRBV11-2
j_gene: TRBJ2-7

CDR3nt: TGTGCCAGCAGTGACAGTTACAATGAGCAGTTCTTC
CDR3aa: CASSDSYNEQFF
d_gene: -
abundance: -
v_gene: TRBV6-1
j_gene: TRBJ2-1

CDR3nt: TGTGCCAGCAGTTACTCGACTGGGGGGACTAACTATGGCTACACCTTC
CDR3aa: CASSYSTGGTNYGYTF
d_gene: -
abundance: -
v_gene: TRBV6-2/TRBV6-3
j_gene: TRBJ1-2

CDR3nt: TGTGCCAGCAGCACTCCGTACAATGAGCAGTTCTTC
CDR3aa: CASSTPYNEQFF
d_gene: -
abundance: -
v_gene: TRBV9
j_gene: TRBJ2-1

CDR3nt: TGTGCCAGCGGACAGTTCACTGAAGCTTTCTTT
CDR3aa: CASGQFTEAFF
d_gene: -
abundance: -
v_gene: TRBV2
j_gene: TRBJ1-1

CDR3nt: TGTGCCAGCAGTTTTTTTCCGGGACAGGGGGCTGAAGCTTTCTTT
CDR3aa: CASSFFPGQGAEAFF
d_gene: TRBD1
abundance: -
v_gene: TRBV11-3
j_gene: TRBJ1-1

CDR3nt: TGTGCCACCAGTACAACTAGCGGGGGTTACAATGAGCAGTTCTTC
CDR3aa: CATSTTSGGYNEQFF
d_gene: TRBD2
abundance: -
v_gene: TRBV24-1
j_gene: TRBJ2-1

CDR3nt: TGTGCCAGCAGCTTGGGATCTTTAGCGGGAGTGTCCCAGAAGACCCAGTACTTC
CDR3aa: CASSLGSLAGVSQKTQYF
d_gene: TRBD2
abundance: -
v_gene: TRBV5-4
j_gene: TRBJ2-5

CDR3nt: TGTGCCAGCAGTTTAGAGGGCAACAGGGAGGGTGAGCAGTTCTTC
CDR3aa: CASSLEGNREGEQFF
d_gene: -
abundance: -
v_gene: TRBV27
j_gene: TRBJ2-1

CDR3nt: TGTGCCAGCAGCTTAGCCGAACTTGAGGGCTACACCTTC
CDR3aa: CASSLAELEGYTF
d_gene: -
abundance: -
v_gene: TRBV7-9
j_gene: TRBJ1-2

CDR3nt: TGCGCCAGCAGCACCGGACAGTTTAAGTCACCCCTCCACTTT
CDR3aa: CASSTGQFKSPLHF
d_gene: -
abundance: -
v_gene: TRBV5-1
j_gene: TRBJ1-6

CDR3nt: TGTGCCAGCAGCTTAGACAGGGCTGATGGTGGCTACACCTTC
CDR3aa: CASSLDRADGGYTF
d_gene: -
abundance: -
v_gene: TRBV7-9
j_gene: TRBJ1-2

CDR3nt: TGTGCCATCAGCCCCGGGGGGGGAGGAACTGAAGCTTTCTTT
CDR3aa: CAISPGGGGTEAFF
d_gene: -
abundance: -
v_gene: TRBV10-3
j_gene: TRBJ1-1

CDR3nt: TGTGCCAGTAGTACAGCAGGTGAAGCTAGCGGTTCCTACGAGCAGTACTTC
CDR3aa: CASSTAGEASGSYEQYF
d_gene: TRBD2
abundance: -
v_gene: TRBV19
j_gene: TRBJ2-7

CDR3nt: TGTGCCAGCAGTGAAGGGCTTCACACCGGGGAGCTGTTTTTT
CDR3aa: CASSEGLHTGELFF
d_gene: -
abundance: -
v_gene: TRBV25-1
j_gene: TRBJ2-2

CDR3nt: TGTGCCAGCAGCTTAGCGTGGCAGGGGGGAACCATGAACACTGAAGCTTTCTTT
CDR3aa: CASSLAWQGGTMNTEAFF
d_gene: TRBD1
abundance: -
v_gene: TRBV7-8
j_gene: TRBJ1-1

CDR3nt: TGCGCCAGCAGCTTGTTTCTAGCGGGAGATAATGAGCAGTTCTTC
CDR3aa: CASSLFLAGDNEQFF
d_gene: TRBD2
abundance: -
v_gene: TRBV5-1
j_gene: TRBJ2-1

CDR3nt: TGTGCCACCAGTGACCCCATTAGCGGTAGTTTCGATGAGCAGTTCTTC
CDR3aa: CATSDPISGSFDEQFF
d_gene: -
abundance: -
v_gene: TRBV24-1
j_gene: TRBJ2-1

CDR3nt: TGTGCCAGCAGTGATTTATCAGGGATGCATCGAGGTTTCACTGAAGCTTTCTTT
CDR3aa: CASSDLSGMHRGFTEAFF
d_gene: -
abundance: -
v_gene: TRBV6-1
j_gene: TRBJ1-1

CDR3nt: TGTGCCAGCAGTGGGCAGGCATCGAGCCAGCCCCAGCATTTT
CDR3aa: CASSGQASSQPQHF
d_gene: -
abundance: -
v_gene: TRBV28
j_gene: TRBJ1-5

CDR3nt: TGCGCCAGCAGCTTGGGTGGAGGACAGGGGAATGGCTACACCTTC
CDR3aa: CASSLGGGQGNGYTF
d_gene: TRBD1
abundance: -
v_gene: TRBV5-1
j_gene: TRBJ1-2

CDR3nt: TGTGCCAGCAGCTTATTGGGACAGGGACGGTTCACAGATACGCAGTATTTT
CDR3aa: CASSLLGQGRFTDTQYF
d_gene: TRBD1
abundance: -
v_gene: TRBV7-9
j_gene: TRBJ2-3

CDR3nt: TGTGCCAGCATCGAAGAGGCTAGCGGCACAGATACGCAGTATTTT
CDR3aa: CASIEEASGTDTQYF
d_gene: -
abundance: -
v_gene: TRBV6-6
j_gene: TRBJ2-3

CDR3nt: TGTGCCAGCGAGGGACAGGGGGCGAGCGACTATGGCTACACCTTC
CDR3aa: CASEGQGASDYGYTF
d_gene: TRBD1
abundance: -
v_gene: TRBV6-5
j_gene: TRBJ1-2

CDR3nt: TGCGCCAGCACCGCTCCTGACAGGGCTGGAGAGCAGTACTTC
CDR3aa: CASTAPDRAGEQYF
d_gene: TRBD1
abundance: -
v_gene: TRBV5-1
j_gene: TRBJ2-7

CDR3nt: TGTGCCAGTAGGACAGGGTTAACAACTAATGAAAAACTGTTTTTT
CDR3aa: CASRTGLTTNEKLFF
d_gene: TRBD1
abundance: -
v_gene: TRBV19
j_gene: TRBJ1-4

CDR3nt: TGTACCAATCAGCTAAAGCTAGCGGGAGTAACAGATACGCAGTATTTT
CDR3aa: CTNQLKLAGVTDTQYF
d_gene: -
abundance: -
v_gene: TRBV21-1
j_gene: TRBJ2-3

CDR3nt: TGTGCCAGCAGCCATAGTATCAAGGGAAACACCATATATTTT
CDR3aa: CASSHSIKGNTIYF
d_gene: -
abundance: -
v_gene: TRBV7-2
j_gene: TRBJ1-3

CDR3nt: TGTGCCAGCAGCCCCCCCACGGGAATTGTGGGCAACACCATATATTTT
CDR3aa: CASSPPTGIVGNTIYF
d_gene: -
abundance: -
v_gene: TRBV7-6
j_gene: TRBJ1-3

CDR3nt: TGTGCCAGCAGCTTAGTCCGCCAGGGCCTTGGCGAGCAGTACTTC
CDR3aa: CASSLVRQGLGEQYF
d_gene: -
abundance: -
v_gene: TRBV11-3
j_gene: TRBJ2-7

CDR3nt: TGTGCCAGTAGTATCGGCGGTGGAAACCTCCACTTT
CDR3aa: CASSIGGGNLHF
d_gene: -
abundance: -
v_gene: TRBV19
j_gene: TRBJ1-6

CDR3nt: TGTGCCAGCAGCCCCCTAGCGAACCGGTACAATGAGCAGTTCTTC
CDR3aa: CASSPLANRYNEQFF
d_gene: -
abundance: -
v_gene: TRBV6-6
j_gene: TRBJ2-1

CDR3nt: TGTGCCAGCAGCCAACATTCCACCGGGGAGCTGTTTTTT
CDR3aa: CASSQHSTGELFF
d_gene: -
abundance: -
v_gene: TRBV3-1/TRBV3-2
j_gene: TRBJ2-2

CDR3nt: TGTGCCAGCAGCCTGGCGGGTCCCCCTAATGAAAAACTGTTTTTT
CDR3aa: CASSLAGPPNEKLFF
d_gene: -
abundance: -
v_gene: TRBV11-3
j_gene: TRBJ1-4